One sample yielded the 21 T cell receptor beta chains listed below, sequenced in a study of cytotoxic CD8 clonotypes in ibrutinib-treated CLL. Using immunoSEQ multiplex PCR, the repertoire was profiled, and TCRdb retains in-frame clones only, with some absent. The sample has more than 200,000 clones; 70% are singletons. Here the sequenced sample was PBMCs, taken after 24 months of ibrutinib treatment. The receptors stem from a human donor with chronic lymphocytic leukemia.

This clone was counted ten times or more. This chain links TRBV9 with TRBJ1-3, with D possibly TRBD1 on 5 matching bases. This CDR3 region has 16 residues. Germline CDR1 and CDR2: SGDLS and YYNGEE. The V end was cut by 2 bases, the J end by 3 bases, with 15 bases between. Written as DNA, the CDR3 is TGTGCCAGCAGCGTCGACACATGGCAGGGTGGAAACACCATATATTTT. This sequence encodes CASSVDTWQGGNTIYF. Using reference TRBV9 and TRBJ1-3 for the parts outside the CDR3, the full variable domain is DSGVTQTPKHLITATGQRVTLRCSPRSGDLSVYWYQQSLDQGLQFLIQYYNGEERAKGNILERFSAQQFPDLHSELNLSSLELGDSALYFCASSVDTWQGGNTIYFGEGSWLTVV.

The rearrangement links TRBV9 to TRBJ2-1, with 7 nucleotides matching TRBD2. After removal of 1 base from V and 6 bases from J, the junction contained 10 bases not matched to a gene. Germline V gives CDR1 SGDLS, CDR2 YYNGEE. The CDR3 loop spans 16 amino acids. In DNA form, the CDR3 reads TGTGCCAGCAGCGTATTAGGTAGCGGGTCCGTCAATGAGCAGTTCTTC. Its translation is CASSVLGSGSVNEQFF. The entire variable domain, with the rest obtained from reference TRBV9 and TRBJ2-1, is as follows: DSGVTQTPKHLITATGQRVTLRCSPRSGDLSVYWYQQSLDQGLQFLIQYYNGEERAKGNILERFSAQQFPDLHSELNLSSLELGDSALYFCASSVLGSGSVNEQFFGPGTRLTVL.

The chain joins TRBV7-3 to TRBJ2-3; 15 nucleotides agree with TRBD2. Germline CDR1 reads SGHTA; CDR2 reads FQGTGA. The J segment lost 2 bases and the V segment lost 5 bases, leaving 5 bases of the junction unmatched. CDR3 length: 17 amino acids. CDR3 residues: CASSPGLAGGTTDTQYF. CDR3 sequence (DNA): TGTGCCAGCAGCCCCGGACTAGCGGGAGGGACCACAGATACGCAGTATTTT.

The chain employs TRBV28 and TRBJ2-1, with D maybe TRBD1 (6 bases). The germline CDR1 and CDR2 sequences are MDHEN and SYDVKM. This CDR3 spans 15 amino acids. V was trimmed by 2 bases and J by 10 bases, leaving 18 bases between them. CDR3: CASSLIGTPQKEQFF. CDR3 bases: TGTGCCAGCAGTTTAATCGGGACACCTCAAAAGGAGCAGTTCTTC.

This clone came up once. J is TRBJ1-5 and V is TRBV2, with TRBD1 matching over 10 bases. Germline assignment: CDR1 SNHLY and CDR2 FYNNEI. The CDR3 is made up of 14 amino acids. Trimming cost V 8 bases and J 5 bases; bases outside gene matches: 6. CDR3 coding DNA: TGTGCCAGCCAAACCGGGACAGGGGATCAGCCCCAGCATTTT. This gives the protein CASQTGTGDQPQHF.

This chain uses TRBV18 with TRBJ1-2, with TRBD1 identical over 7 bases. Germline V gene sequence: CDR1 KGHSH, CDR2 LQKENI. This CDR3 has 16 amino acids. The V and J ends lost 3 bases and 8 bases, in that order; junction bases with no gene match: 15. The CDR3 sequence: CASSPKTGDVVVGYTF. CDR3 in DNA: TGTGCCAGCTCACCCAAAACAGGGGACGTGGTAGTAGGCTACACCTTC.

The chain recombines TRBV29-1 with TRBJ2-5, with D maybe TRBD2 (5 bases). V was cut by 8 bases and J by 5 bases, with 18 bases left in between. Germline V gives CDR1 SQVTM, CDR2 ANQGSEA. This CDR3 region has 13 residues. In DNA, the CDR3 is TGCAGCACGGCAAGAGGAGGAGCGGAGACCCAGTACTTC. Translation: CSTARGGAETQYF.

This chain uses TRBV29-1 with TRBJ2-5; D is ambiguous. V dropped 3 bases and J dropped 4 bases, with 12 bases sitting between them. The germline V gene has CDR1 SQVTM and CDR2 ANQGSEA. CDR3 size: 13 residues. This chain's CDR3 is CSVDVEITETQYF. CDR3 bases: TGCAGCGTTGACGTGGAAATCACAGAGACCCAGTACTTC.

The genes are TRBV7-3 and TRBJ2-3; D not resolved. The CDR3 covers 13 residues. V gave up 5 bases and J gave up 2 bases, with 8 bases separating them. Germline V gives CDR1 SGHTA, CDR2 FQGTGA. The CDR3 is CASSPRNTDTQYF. In DNA form, the CDR3 reads TGTGCCAGCAGCCCCCGTAACACAGATACGCAGTATTTT.

The V call is TRBV30, the J call TRBJ2-7; TRBD2 agrees at 10 bases. The germline CDR1 and CDR2 sequences are GTSNPN and SVGIG (reference sequence). V was clipped by 1 base and J by 4 bases; unmatched bases: 4. The CDR3 sequence is 14 residues long. The CDR3 DNA reads as TGTGCCTGGAGTGCGCTAGCGGGAGTATACGAGCAGTACTTC. Translation gives CAWSALAGVYEQYF.

The V gene is TRBV2, the J gene TRBJ2-7, with 8 bases lining up with TRBD2. Germline trimming cut 3 bases from V and 3 bases from J; bases unmatched to any gene: 7. CDR3 length: 15 residues. The V gene's germline CDR1 is SNHLY and CDR2 FYNNEI. The CDR3, as DNA: TGTGCCAGCAGTGATGGTCTAGCGGGCCTCTACGAGCAGTACTTC. This sequence encodes CASSDGLAGLYEQYF.

The V call is TRBV7-3, the J call TRBJ2-1; 9 bases match TRBD2. This CDR3 is 15 amino acids long. With V trimmed by 5 bases and J by 5 bases, 7 bases remained unmatched. The V gene's germline CDR1 is SGHTA and CDR2 FQGTGA. The CDR3 nucleotides are TGTGCCAGCAGCCGGACTAGCGAGTCCCACAATGAGCAGTTCTTC. Translated, it gives CASSRTSESHNEQFF. The full variable domain, completed using reference TRBV7-3 and TRBJ2-1, is GAGVSQTPSNKVTEKGKYVELRCDPISGHTALYWYRQSLGQGPEFLIYFQGTGAADDSGLPNDRFFAVRPEGSVSTLKIQRTERGDSAVYLCASSRTSESHNEQFFGPGTRLTVL.

The rearrangement joins TRBV29-1 to TRBJ2-2, with D perhaps matching TRBD1 (6 bases). The CDR3 is 12 amino acids. Trimming stripped 4 bases from V and 7 bases from J, with 10 bases between. The germline V gene has CDR1 SQVTM and CDR2 ANQGSEA. This chain's CDR3 is CSVVEGDGELFF. DNA for the CDR3: TGCAGCGTTGTAGAGGGGGACGGGGAGCTGTTTTTT.

This clone was recorded many times. The rearrangement links TRBV7-2 to TRBJ1-2; 9 bases are a match to TRBD1. This CDR3 is 14 amino acids long. CDR1 and CDR2 (germline): SGHTA, FQGNSA. V dropped 6 bases and J dropped 6; count of bases not matched to a gene: 8. In DNA, the CDR3 is TGTGCCAGCAGTCGACAGGGGGTTACCGATGGCTACACCTTC. It is translated as CASSRQGVTDGYTF.

This sequence joins TRBV1 and TRBJ2-7; TRBD2, as called in the table, went unchecked against the DNA. TRBV1 is labeled a pseudogene. The CDR3 length is 16 residues. In nucleotides, the CDR3 is TGCACCAGCAGCAACTCAAGGACTAGCGAGGTCTACGAGCAGTACTTC. Translated, it gives CTSSNSRTSEVYEQYF.

This chain connects TRBV30 to TRBJ1-1; D is possibly TRBD1 (5 bases). Looked up from germline, CDR1 is GTSNPN and CDR2 is SVGIG (reference sequence). Trimming took 2 bases from V and 1 from J, leaving 8 bases between them. This CDR3 comprises 13 residues. The CDR3 sequence is CAWSPQGNTEAFF. The CDR3 nucleotides read TGTGCCTGGAGTCCCCAGGGGAACACTGAAGCTTTCTTT. Combining the CDR3 with reference TRBV30 and TRBJ1-1 gives the whole variable domain SQTIHQWPATLVQPVGSPLSLECTVEGTSNPNLYWYRQAAGRGLQLLFYSVGIGQISSEVPQNLSASRPQDRQFILSSKKLLLSDSGFYLCAWSPQGNTEAFFGQGTRLTVV.

This clone has a handful of counts. V is TRBV4-3 and J is TRBJ2-2; the match to TRBD2 covers 8 bases. The CDR3 has 16 residues. V shed 0 bases and J 6 bases; nucleotides not matched to a gene: 6. Germline CDR1 and CDR2: LGHNA and YSLEER. The CDR3 DNA sequence: TGCGCCAGCAGCCAAGATATGGCGGGAGGCCCCGGGGAGCTGTTTTTT. It specifies CASSQDMAGGPGELFF.

This clone appeared many times. The gene calls are TRBV4-3 and TRBJ1-5; no clear D gene. The CDR3 consists of 15 residues. The germline V gene has CDR1 LGHNA and CDR2 YSLEER. Trimming took 0 bases from V and 3 from J, leaving 9 bases between them. The CDR3 protein is CASSQDAQNNQPQHF. The CDR3 DNA is TGCGCCAGCAGCCAAGATGCCCAGAACAATCAGCCCCAGCATTTT.

V usage is TRBV5-1 and J usage is TRBJ2-1, with 13 bases aligning to TRBD2. Trimming at V came to 1 base and at J to 7 bases, leaving 8 bases not matched to a gene. The CDR3 totals 17 residues. The germline V gene has CDR1 SGHRS and CDR2 YFSETQ. CDR3 sequence reads: CASSLLGLAGARNEQFF. For the CDR3, the DNA is TGCGCCAGCAGCTTGCTTGGACTAGCGGGAGCGAGGAATGAGCAGTTCTTC.

V gene TRBV6-5 combines with J gene TRBJ1-3, with a tentative D call TRBD1 (5 bases). Trimming removed 2 bases at V and 7 bases at J, with 12 bases between. The CDR3 has 14 residues. Germline V gene sequence: CDR1 MNHEY, CDR2 SVGAGI. The CDR3 nucleotides read TGTGCCAGCAGTTACCAAAAGGGGTGGAACACCATATATTTT. Residues: CASSYQKGWNTIYF.

The rearrangement joins TRBV7-8 to TRBJ2-7, with a possible D match to TRBD1 (5 bases). Trimming took 6 bases from V and 7 from J, leaving 25 bases between them. This CDR3 is built from 16 residues. Germline CDR1 and CDR2: SGHVS and FQNEAQ. CDR3 coding DNA: TGTGCCAGCAGTCCAGCCCACAGGATTGTTGTACGTGAGCAGTACTTC. The encoded protein is CASSPAHRIVVREQYF.